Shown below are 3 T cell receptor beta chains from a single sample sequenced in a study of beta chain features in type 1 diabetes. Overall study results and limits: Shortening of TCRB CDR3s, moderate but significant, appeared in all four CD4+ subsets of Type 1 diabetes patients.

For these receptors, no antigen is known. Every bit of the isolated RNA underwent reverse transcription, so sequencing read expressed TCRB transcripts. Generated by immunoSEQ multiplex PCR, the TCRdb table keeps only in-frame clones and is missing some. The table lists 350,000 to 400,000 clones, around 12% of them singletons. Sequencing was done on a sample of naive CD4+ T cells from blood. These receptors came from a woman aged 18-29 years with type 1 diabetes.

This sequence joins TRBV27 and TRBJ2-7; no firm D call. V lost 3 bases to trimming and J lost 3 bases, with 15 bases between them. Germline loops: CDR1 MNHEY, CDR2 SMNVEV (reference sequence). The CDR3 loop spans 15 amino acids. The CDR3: CASSLASSRGYEQYF. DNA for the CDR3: TGTGCCAGCAGTTTGGCCTCTTCGCGAGGCTACGAGCAGTACTTC.

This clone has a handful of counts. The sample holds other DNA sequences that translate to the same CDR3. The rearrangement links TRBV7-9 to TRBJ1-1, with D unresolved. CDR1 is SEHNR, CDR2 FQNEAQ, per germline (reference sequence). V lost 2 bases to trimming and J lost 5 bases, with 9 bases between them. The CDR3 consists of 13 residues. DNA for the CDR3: TGTGCCAGCAGCTTACAAGCCAATACTGAAGCTTTCTTT. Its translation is CASSLQANTEAFF.

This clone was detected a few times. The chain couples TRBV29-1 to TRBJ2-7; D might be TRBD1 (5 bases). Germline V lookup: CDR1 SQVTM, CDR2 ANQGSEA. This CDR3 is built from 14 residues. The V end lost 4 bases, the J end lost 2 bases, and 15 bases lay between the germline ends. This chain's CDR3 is CSVGLDSQAYEQYF. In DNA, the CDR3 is TGCAGCGTTGGCCTCGACAGCCAAGCCTACGAGCAGTACTTC.